The T cell receptor beta chain described here comes from a study of lymphopenia after photon versus proton radiotherapy. Whole-study results and caveats: Larger post-nadir TCR diversity loss correlated inversely with survival in deceased patients. After lymphocyte nadir, photon-treated repertoires showed oligoclonal expansion, especially CD8+ Temra.

Details on this clone: As yet, its antigen is unknown.

Some clones are missing from TCRdb's copy, which holds only in-frame ones; the method was immunoSEQ multiplex PCR. The data contain 35,000 to 45,000 clones, about 80% of them seen just once; the ten biggest clones take up under 25%. Trimming took 4 bases from V and 2 from J; bases not matched to a gene: 7. Looked up from germline, CDR1 is SGHRS and CDR2 is YFSETQ. CDR3 length: 16 residues. Source: peripheral blood, taken from a patient treated with proton-based radiotherapy. The receptor was derived from a woman aged 70-85 years with pancreatic cancer. The chain combines TRBV5-1 with TRBJ2-3; 10 bases agree with TRBD1. CDR3 loop: CASSAYGTGVTDTQYF. The CDR3 DNA reads TGCGCCAGCAGCGCATACGGGACAGGGGTCACAGATACGCAGTATTTT.